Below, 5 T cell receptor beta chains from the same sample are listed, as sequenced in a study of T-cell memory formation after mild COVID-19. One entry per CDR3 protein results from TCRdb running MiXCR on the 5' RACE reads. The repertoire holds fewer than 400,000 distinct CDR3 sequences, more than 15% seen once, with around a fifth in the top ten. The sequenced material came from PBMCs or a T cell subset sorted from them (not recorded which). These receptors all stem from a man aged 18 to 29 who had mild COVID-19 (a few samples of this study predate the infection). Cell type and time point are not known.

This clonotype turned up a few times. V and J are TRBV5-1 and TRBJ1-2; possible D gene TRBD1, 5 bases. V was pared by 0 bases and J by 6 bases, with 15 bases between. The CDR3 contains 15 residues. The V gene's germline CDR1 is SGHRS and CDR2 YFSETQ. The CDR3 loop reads CASSLVYQGRDGYTF. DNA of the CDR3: TGCGCCAGCAGCTTGGTATATCAGGGTAGAGATGGCTACACCTTC.

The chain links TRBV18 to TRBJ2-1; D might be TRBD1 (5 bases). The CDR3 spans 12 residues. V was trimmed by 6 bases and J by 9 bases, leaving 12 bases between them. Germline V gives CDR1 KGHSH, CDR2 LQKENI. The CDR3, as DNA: TGTGCCAGCTCCCCAGGGAACTTTGAGCAGTTCTTC. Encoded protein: CASSPGNFEQFF.

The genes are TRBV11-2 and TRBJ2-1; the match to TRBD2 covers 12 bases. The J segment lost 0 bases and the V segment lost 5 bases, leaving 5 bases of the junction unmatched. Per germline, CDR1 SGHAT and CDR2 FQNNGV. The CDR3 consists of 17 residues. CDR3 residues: CASSQTTSGGSYNEQFF. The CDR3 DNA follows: TGTGCCAGCAGCCAGACGACTAGCGGGGGCTCCTACAATGAGCAGTTCTTC.

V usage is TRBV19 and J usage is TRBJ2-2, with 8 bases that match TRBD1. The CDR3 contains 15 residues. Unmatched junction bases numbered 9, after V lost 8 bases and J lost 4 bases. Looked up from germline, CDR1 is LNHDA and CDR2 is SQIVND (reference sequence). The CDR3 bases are TGTGCCAGTCATGACGACAGGGGAGGCACCGGGGAGCTGTTTTTT. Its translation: CASHDDRGGTGELFF.

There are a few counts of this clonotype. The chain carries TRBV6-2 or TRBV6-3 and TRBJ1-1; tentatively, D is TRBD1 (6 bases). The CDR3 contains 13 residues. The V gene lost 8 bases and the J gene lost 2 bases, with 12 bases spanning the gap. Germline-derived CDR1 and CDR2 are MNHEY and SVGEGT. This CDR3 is CASSGTFNTEAFF. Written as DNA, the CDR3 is TGTGCCAGCTCCGGGACATTTAACACTGAAGCTTTCTTT.